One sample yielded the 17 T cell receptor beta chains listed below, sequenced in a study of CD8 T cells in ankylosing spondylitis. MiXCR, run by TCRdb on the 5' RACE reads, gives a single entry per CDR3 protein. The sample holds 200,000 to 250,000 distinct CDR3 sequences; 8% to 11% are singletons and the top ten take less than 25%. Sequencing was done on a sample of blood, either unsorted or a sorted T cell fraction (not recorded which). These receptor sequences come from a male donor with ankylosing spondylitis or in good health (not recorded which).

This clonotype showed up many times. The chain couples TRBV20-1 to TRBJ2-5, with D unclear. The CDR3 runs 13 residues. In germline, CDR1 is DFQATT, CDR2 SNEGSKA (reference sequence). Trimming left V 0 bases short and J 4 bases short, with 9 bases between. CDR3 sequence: CSARDTGSETQYF. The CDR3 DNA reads TGCAGTGCTAGAGATACCGGTTCAGAGACCCAGTACTTC.

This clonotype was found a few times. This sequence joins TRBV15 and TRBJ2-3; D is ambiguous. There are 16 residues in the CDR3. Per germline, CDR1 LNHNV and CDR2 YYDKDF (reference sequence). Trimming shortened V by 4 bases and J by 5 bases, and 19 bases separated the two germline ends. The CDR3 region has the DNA TGTGCCACCAGCACACGAATGGGCCAGGCTAAAGATACGCAGTATTTT. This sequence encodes CATSTRMGQAKDTQYF.

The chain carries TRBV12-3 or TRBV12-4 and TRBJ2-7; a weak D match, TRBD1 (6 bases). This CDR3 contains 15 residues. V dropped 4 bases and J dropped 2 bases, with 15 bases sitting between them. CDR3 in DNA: TGTGCCAGCAGTTCGCCGGGACATTCGACCTACGAGCAGTACTTC. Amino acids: CASSSPGHSTYEQYF.

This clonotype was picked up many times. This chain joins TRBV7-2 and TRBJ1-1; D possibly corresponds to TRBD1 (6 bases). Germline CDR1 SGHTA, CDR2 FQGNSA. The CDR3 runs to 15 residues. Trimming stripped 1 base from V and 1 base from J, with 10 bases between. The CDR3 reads CASSLDHRANTEAFF. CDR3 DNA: TGTGCCAGCAGCTTAGACCACAGGGCGAACACTGAAGCTTTCTTT.

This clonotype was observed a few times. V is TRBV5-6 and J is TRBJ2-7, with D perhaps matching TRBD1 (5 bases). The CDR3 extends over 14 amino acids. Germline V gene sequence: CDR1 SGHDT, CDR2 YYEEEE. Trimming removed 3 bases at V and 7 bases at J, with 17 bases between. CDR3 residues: CASSSPGRVGEQYF. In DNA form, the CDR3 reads TGTGCCAGCAGCTCCCCAGGCAGGGTCGGAGAGCAGTACTTC.

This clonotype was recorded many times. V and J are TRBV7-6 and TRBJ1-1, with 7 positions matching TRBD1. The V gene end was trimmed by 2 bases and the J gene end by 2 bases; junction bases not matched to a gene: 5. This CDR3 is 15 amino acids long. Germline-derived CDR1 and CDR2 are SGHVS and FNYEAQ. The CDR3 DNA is TGTGCCAGCAGCTTACTAAGGACAGGCAACACTGAAGCTTTCTTT. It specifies CASSLLRTGNTEAFF.

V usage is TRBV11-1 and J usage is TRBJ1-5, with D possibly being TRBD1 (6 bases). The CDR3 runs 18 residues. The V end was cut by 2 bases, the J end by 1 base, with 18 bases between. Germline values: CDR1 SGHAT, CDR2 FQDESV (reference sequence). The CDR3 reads CASSLTAGDLASNQPQHF. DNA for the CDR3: TGTGCCAGCAGCTTAACCGCAGGGGACTTGGCAAGCAATCAGCCCCAGCATTTT.

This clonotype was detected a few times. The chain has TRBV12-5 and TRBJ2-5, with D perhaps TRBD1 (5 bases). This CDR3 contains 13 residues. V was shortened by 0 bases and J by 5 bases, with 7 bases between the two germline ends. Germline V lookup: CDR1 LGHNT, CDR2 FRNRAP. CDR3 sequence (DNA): TGTGCTAGTGGTTTGGTCCAGGGTGAGACCCAGTACTTC. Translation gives CASGLVQGETQYF. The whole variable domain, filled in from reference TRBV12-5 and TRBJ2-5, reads DARVTQTPRHKVTEMGQEVTMRCQPILGHNTVFWYRQTMMQGLELLAYFRNRAPLDDSGMPKDRFSAEMPDATLATLKIQPSEPRDSAVYFCASGLVQGETQYFGPGTRLLVL.

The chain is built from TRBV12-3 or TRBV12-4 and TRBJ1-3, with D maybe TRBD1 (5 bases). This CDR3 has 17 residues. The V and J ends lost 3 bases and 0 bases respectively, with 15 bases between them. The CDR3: CASSFGAGRSSGNTIYF. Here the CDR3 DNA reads TGTGCCAGCAGTTTCGGCGCGGGACGGAGCTCTGGAAACACCATATATTTT.

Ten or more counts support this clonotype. The CDR3 DNA is TGTGCCAGTAGTGCCGACAGGGGTGCAGATACGCAGTATTTT. Residues: CASSADRGADTQYF. The chain joins TRBV19 to TRBJ2-3, with 8 bases fitting TRBD1. CDR1 is LNHDA, CDR2 SQIVND, per germline (reference sequence). Germline trimming cut 5 bases from V and 4 bases from J; bases unmatched to any gene: 5. This CDR3 has 14 amino acids.

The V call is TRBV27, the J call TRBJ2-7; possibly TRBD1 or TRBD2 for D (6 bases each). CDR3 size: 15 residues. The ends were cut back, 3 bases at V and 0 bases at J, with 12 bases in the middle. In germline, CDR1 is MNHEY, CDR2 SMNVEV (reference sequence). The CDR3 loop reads CASSFPGASSYEQYF. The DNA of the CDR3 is TGTGCCAGCAGTTTCCCGGGGGCAAGCTCCTACGAGCAGTACTTC.

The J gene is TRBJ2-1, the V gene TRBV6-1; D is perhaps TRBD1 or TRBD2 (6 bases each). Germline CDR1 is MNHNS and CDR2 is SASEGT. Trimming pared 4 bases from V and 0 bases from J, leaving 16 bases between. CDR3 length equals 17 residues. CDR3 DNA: TGTGCCAGCAGTGGGGGGGACATCTATTCCTCCTACAATGAGCAGTTCTTC. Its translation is CASSGGDIYSSYNEQFF.

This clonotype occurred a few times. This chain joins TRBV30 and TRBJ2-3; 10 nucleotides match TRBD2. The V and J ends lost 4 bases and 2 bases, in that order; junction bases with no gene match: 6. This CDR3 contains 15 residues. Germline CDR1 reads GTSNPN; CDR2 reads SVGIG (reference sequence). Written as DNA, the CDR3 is TGTGCCTGGACAAGACTAGCGGGCTACACAGATACGCAGTATTTT. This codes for CAWTRLAGYTDTQYF.

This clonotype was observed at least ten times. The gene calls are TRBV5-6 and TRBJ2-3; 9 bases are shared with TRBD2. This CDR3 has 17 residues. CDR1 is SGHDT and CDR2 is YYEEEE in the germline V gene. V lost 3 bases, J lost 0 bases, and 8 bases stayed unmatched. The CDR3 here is CASSSTSGRTSTDTQYF. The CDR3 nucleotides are TGTGCCAGCAGCTCCACTAGCGGGCGAACTAGCACAGATACGCAGTATTTT.

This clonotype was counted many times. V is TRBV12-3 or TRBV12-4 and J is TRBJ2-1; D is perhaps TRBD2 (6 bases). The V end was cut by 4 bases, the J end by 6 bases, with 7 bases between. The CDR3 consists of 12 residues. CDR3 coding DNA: TGTGCCAGCAGTTCCGGGGGCAATGAGCAGTTCTTC. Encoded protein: CASSSGGNEQFF.

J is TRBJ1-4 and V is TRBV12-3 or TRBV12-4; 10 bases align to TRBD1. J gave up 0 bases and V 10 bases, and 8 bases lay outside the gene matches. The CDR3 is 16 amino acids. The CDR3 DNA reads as TGTGCCACCCGGGACAGGGGATCACCAACTAATGAAAAACTGTTTTTT. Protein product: CATRDRGSPTNEKLFF.

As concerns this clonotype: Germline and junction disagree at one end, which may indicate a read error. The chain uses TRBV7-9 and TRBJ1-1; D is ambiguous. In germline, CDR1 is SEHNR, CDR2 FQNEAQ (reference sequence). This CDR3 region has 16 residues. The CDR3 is CACSLERKTENTEAFF. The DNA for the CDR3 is TGTGCCTGCAGCCTTGAGCGAAAGACTGAGAACACTGAAGCTTTCTTT.